The clone carrying this T cell receptor beta chain has a handful of counts. What it recognizes is unknown. Arm-PCR with iRepertoire HTBI primers amplified the CDR3 regions for these TCR beta libraries. TCRdb reprocessed the multiplex PCR reads via MiXCR and lists one record per CDR3 protein. The sample lists about 470,000 distinct CDR3 sequences, about a fifth occurring once. These data belong to a study of regulatory T cells in long-lasting Graves disease. Study-wide findings and caveats: Persistent disease showed a preference for TRBV28, TRBJ1-2 and TRBJ2-5.

Trimming removed 4 bases from V and 6 bases from J, with 13 bases in between. This CDR3 contains 13 residues. Germline lookup yields CDR1 SGHTA and CDR2 FQGNSA. Specified time point: persistent/refractory GD, antithyroid drugs over 5 years with positive TRAb. The TCR library was made from RNA that had been extracted from PBMCs in TRIzol. Diagnosing Graves' disease relied on the American Thyroid Association guidelines. This rearrangement joins TRBV7-2 to TRBJ2-7, with D possibly TRBD2 on 6 matching bases. The sample here was peripheral blood mononuclear cells (PBMCs), taken when the disease was refractory, from a patient treated with antithyroid drugs. The TCR originated in a female donor with Graves disease. CDR3 sequence: CASSSLAVGEQYF. The CDR3 DNA is TGTGCCAGCAGCTCACTAGCTGTAGGCGAGCAGTACTTC.